The rows below give T cell receptor beta chains drawn from one sample of a study of blood T cell repertoires in COVID-19. Generated by immunoSEQ multiplex PCR, the TCRdb table keeps only in-frame clones and is missing some. The table records 150,000 to 200,000 clones, about 84% of them present only once. Sample: peripheral blood. Receptors were obtained from a person aged 70 to 85 with COVID-19, enrolled during active disease. Both conserved end residues are part of each CDR3. The D gene is left open where the match is weak. Size is omitted from some rows. Given values are once, few, many or a class for expanded clones.

clone size: .; D gene: .; V gene: TRBV30; J gene: TRBJ2-6; CDR3 DNA: TGTGCCTGGATCGGAGACGGACTCTCTGGGGCCAACGTCCTGACTTTC; CDR3 protein: CAWIGDGLSGANVLTF
clone size: .; D gene: TRBD1; V gene: TRBV7-2; J gene: TRBJ1-1; CDR3 DNA: TGTGCCAGCAGCTTAGTGGGGACAGGATTGACTGAAGCTTTCTTT; CDR3 protein: CASSLVGTGLTEAFF
clone size: many; D gene: TRBD1; V gene: TRBV3-1/TRBV3-2; J gene: TRBJ2-2; CDR3 DNA: TGTGCCAGCAGCCAAGATCCCACAGGGGGCGCCACCGGGGAGCTGTTTTTT; CDR3 protein: CASSQDPTGGATGELFF
clone size: .; D gene: TRBD2; V gene: TRBV9; J gene: TRBJ2-1; CDR3 DNA: TGTGCCAGCAGCGAGAGACTAGCGGGCCGGCTCAATGAGCAGTTCTTC; CDR3 protein: CASSERLAGRLNEQFF
clone size: .; D gene: .; V gene: TRBV7-8; J gene: TRBJ2-1; CDR3 DNA: TGTGCCAGCAGCTTGAGAGAGCTCCCAAAATACAATGAGCAGTTCTTC; CDR3 protein: CASSLRELPKYNEQFF
clone size: .; D gene: .; V gene: TRBV2; J gene: TRBJ2-1; CDR3 DNA: TGTGCCAGCAGGGACTATGAGCAGTTCTTC; CDR3 protein: CASRDYEQFF
clone size: few; D gene: .; V gene: TRBV14; J gene: TRBJ2-2; CDR3 DNA: TGTGCCAGCAGGCAAGGACAGTTCACCGGGGAGCTGTTTTTT; CDR3 protein: CASRQGQFTGELFF
clone size: once; D gene: TRBD2; V gene: TRBV7-3; J gene: TRBJ2-3; CDR3 DNA: TGTGCCAGCAGCCCTATCCGGACTAGCGGGAGGAACACAGATACGCAGTATTTT; CDR3 protein: CASSPIRTSGRNTDTQYF
clone size: .; D gene: .; V gene: TRBV19; J gene: TRBJ1-4; CDR3 DNA: TGTGCCAGTAGCCGGAGGGGACCGAATAATGAAAAACTGTTTTTT; CDR3 protein: CASSRRGPNNEKLFF
clone size: .; D gene: .; V gene: TRBV6-5; J gene: TRBJ1-6; CDR3 DNA: TGTGCCAGCAGTTACTCGAGGGTGGGGTCACCCCTCCACTTT; CDR3 protein: CASSYSRVGSPLHF
clone size: once; D gene: .; V gene: TRBV9; J gene: TRBJ2-2; CDR3 DNA: TGTGCCAGCAGCGTAGCAGGGCAGAACACCGGGGAGCTGTTTTTT; CDR3 protein: CASSVAGQNTGELFF
clone size: .; D gene: TRBD2; V gene: TRBV5-4; J gene: TRBJ2-5; CDR3 DNA: TGTGCCAGCAGCTTGGCGGGTTCGCAGGGACTAAAGACCCAGTACTTC; CDR3 protein: CASSLAGSQGLKTQYF
clone size: .; D gene: .; V gene: TRBV24-1; J gene: TRBJ2-3; CDR3 DNA: TGTGCCACCAGCCACCGTAGGGGCTCGAGCGCAGATACGCAGTATTTT; CDR3 protein: CATSHRRGSSADTQYF
clone size: .; D gene: TRBD1; V gene: TRBV7-2; J gene: TRBJ1-3; CDR3 DNA: TGTGCCAGCAGCCGGACAGGGTTTGGAAACACCATATATTTT; CDR3 protein: CASSRTGFGNTIYF
clone size: once; D gene: .; V gene: TRBV21-1; J gene: TRBJ1-4; CDR3 DNA: TGTGCCAGCAGCAAAGTATCTGGTCCAGGGGCGCGAGGTGAAAAACTGTTTTTT; CDR3 protein: CASSKVSGPGARGEKLFF
clone size: .; D gene: TRBD2; V gene: TRBV7-6; J gene: TRBJ2-7; CDR3 DNA: TGTGCCAGCAGCCCCACCGGGGGGAGCCAGGAAATCTTCTACGAGCAGTACTTC; CDR3 protein: CASSPTGGSQEIFYEQYF
clone size: .; D gene: TRBD1; V gene: TRBV28; J gene: TRBJ2-7; CDR3 DNA: TGTGCCAGCAGTTCGCCCCGGGACAGGAGGAACGAGCAGTACTTC; CDR3 protein: CASSSPRDRRNEQYF